This entry lists 19 T cell receptor beta chains sequenced from one sample in a study of T-cell reconstitution after alpha-beta-depleted transplantation in children. Unique molecular identifiers were incorporated when the TCRbeta library was constructed. TCRdb redid the calling of the PCR reads with MiXCR, one entry per CDR3 protein. In the table there are nearly 250,000 distinct CDR3 sequences, approximately 8.9% of which are singletons. The sample was PBMCs, mostly from graft donor cells, taken 180 days after TCRalphabeta/CD19-depleted stem cell transplant. Receptors were obtained from a male patient younger than 18 who had a stem cell transplant for acute lymphoblastic leukemia, so the T cells may come from the graft donor.

At least ten counts were recorded for this clonotype. The chain employs TRBV28 and TRBJ1-1; D call uncertain. The CDR3 is made up of 13 amino acids. CDR1 MDHEN and CDR2 SYDVKM come from the germline V gene. The V end was cut by 6 bases, the J end by 0 bases, with 8 bases between. The CDR3 region is CASSRGLNTEAFF. CDR3 coding DNA: TGTGCCAGCAGCAGAGGGCTGAACACTGAAGCTTTCTTT. Full variable domain (outside the CDR3, taken from reference TRBV28 and TRBJ1-1): DVKVTQSSRYLVKRTGEKVFLECVQDMDHENMFWYRQDPGLGLRLIYFSYDVKMKEKGDIPEGYSVSREKKERFSLILESASTNQTSMYLCASSRGLNTEAFFGQGTRLTVV.

This clonotype was recorded many times. Here the CDR3 DNA reads TGCAGCGTTCCCGACAGGGGAGTAGGCTACACCTTC. Protein: CSVPDRGVGYTF. The chain carries TRBV29-1 and TRBJ1-2; TRBD1 matches 8 bases. CDR1 and CDR2 from the germline V gene are SQVTM and ANQGSEA. The CDR3 extends over 12 amino acids. The J segment lost 8 bases and the V segment lost 5 bases, leaving 7 bases of the junction unmatched.

This clonotype was seen at least ten times. This sequence joins TRBV11-2 and TRBJ2-7, with 7 nucleotides matching TRBD1. Germline values: CDR1 SGHAT, CDR2 FQNNGV. CDR3 size: 15 residues. The V gene end was trimmed by 1 base and the J gene end by 3 bases; junction bases not matched to a gene: 6. The CDR3 DNA reads TGTGCCAGCAGCTTAGGGGGGACAGCTCTCTACGAGCAGTACTTC. The encoded protein is CASSLGGTALYEQYF.

This clonotype was seen at least ten times. The rearrangement uses TRBV6-5 and TRBJ1-1; 9 bases align to TRBD1. The CDR3 runs 14 residues. The germline CDR1 and CDR2 sequences are MNHEY and SVGAGI. Trimming cost V 10 bases and J 0 bases; bases outside gene matches: 6. The CDR3 sequence: CAIRQGVMNTEAFF. CDR3 sequence (DNA): TGTGCCATCCGACAGGGGGTCATGAACACTGAAGCTTTCTTT.

This clonotype was recorded many times. V usage is TRBV9 and J usage is TRBJ2-1, with D possibly called TRBD1 or TRBD2 (5 bases each). The CDR3 is 16 amino acids. Per the germline V gene, CDR1 is SGDLS and CDR2 is YYNGEE. V dropped 0 bases and J dropped 9 bases, with 19 bases sitting between them. CDR3 coding DNA: TGTGCCAGCAGCGTAGAACCCGGGATAAAAAGGGGTGAGCAGTTCTTC. Amino acids: CASSVEPGIKRGEQFF.

This clonotype was observed a few times. The J gene is TRBJ1-5, the V gene TRBV20-1; D is uncertain. The germline gives CDR1 DFQATT, CDR2 SNEGSKA (reference sequence). CDR3 length equals 12 residues. V lost 2 bases and J lost 3, with 5 bases in between. CDR3 nucleotides: TGCAGTGCTAGACAGCTCAATCAGCCCCAGCATTTT. Translating gives CSARQLNQPQHF.

In this sample, this clonotype turned up a few times. The V gene is TRBV18, the J gene TRBJ1-1, with TRBD1 matching 10 bases. The germline gives CDR1 KGHSH, CDR2 LQKENI. V dropped 2 bases and J dropped 5; count of bases not matched to a gene: 2. This CDR3 is 14 amino acids long. CDR3 nucleotides: TGTGCCAGCTCACCAGGACAGGGGGAAACTGAAGCTTTCTTT. This sequence encodes CASSPGQGETEAFF.

This clonotype has at least ten counts. The chain employs TRBV7-2 and TRBJ2-7; 9 bases align to TRBD2. The J segment lost 12 bases and the V segment lost 5 bases, leaving 11 bases of the junction unmatched. This CDR3 is built from 13 residues. Looked up from germline, CDR1 is SGHTA and CDR2 is FQGNSA. CDR3 sequence: CASSRPPAGGPYF. The CDR3 DNA sequence: TGTGCCAGCAGCCGGCCGCCAGCGGGGGGTCCGTACTTC.

This clonotype was counted many times. This chain uses TRBV5-1 with TRBJ2-3; D tentatively fits TRBD1 or TRBD2 (5 bases each). Trimming took off 4 bases at V and 3 bases at J, with 12 bases between the two ends. Germline V gene sequence: CDR1 SGHRS, CDR2 YFSETQ. The CDR3 sequence is 14 residues long. The CDR3 loop reads CASSGGILTDTQYF. As DNA, the CDR3 is TGCGCCAGCAGCGGGGGAATTCTTACAGATACGCAGTATTTT.

This clonotype was seen many times. The CDR3 is CASRQQGTGELFF. The CDR3 region has the DNA TGTGCCAGCAGACAGCAGGGGACCGGGGAGCTGTTTTTT. V is TRBV28 and J is TRBJ2-2; maybe TRBD1 (6 bases). Between the trimmed V and J ends, which lost 6 bases and 5 bases, there was a span of 10 bases. This CDR3 spans 13 amino acids. The germline gives CDR1 MDHEN, CDR2 SYDVKM.

The sample holds many counts of this clonotype. Here the CDR3 reads CASKSRGAYNEQFF. CDR3 DNA sequence: TGTGCCAGCAAGAGCAGGGGGGCCTACAATGAGCAGTTCTTC. The V gene is TRBV6-2 or TRBV6-3, the J gene TRBJ2-1; a possible D gene is TRBD1 (7 bases). CDR3 length: 14 amino acids. Germline CDR1 reads MNHEY; CDR2 reads SVGEGT. V lost 7 bases and J 2 bases, leaving 12 bases between the germline ends.

In this sample, this clonotype turned up many times. The rearrangement links TRBV3-1 to TRBJ2-5; TRBD2 is a possible D gene (5 bases). Germline V gene lookup returns CDR1 LGHDT and CDR2 YNNKEL (reference sequence). The CDR3 length is 16 residues. Trimming took 1 base from V and 4 from J, leaving 16 bases between them. CDR3 nucleotides: TGTGCCAGCAGCCAAGGCAGTAGGAGAGGAGGAGAGACCCAGTACTTC. It specifies CASSQGSRRGGETQYF.

By sample share, this clonotype is medium-sized. This chain joins TRBV6-2 or TRBV6-3 and TRBJ2-5, with D possibly matching TRBD1 (6 bases). The CDR3 covers 14 residues. V gave up 5 bases and J gave up 2 bases, with 12 bases separating them. Germline CDR1 reads MNHEY; CDR2 reads SVGEGT. The CDR3 sequence: CASSPGTLQETQYF. CDR3 nucleotides: TGTGCCAGCAGTCCCGGGACACTTCAAGAGACCCAGTACTTC.

At least ten counts were recorded for this clonotype. The rearrangement joins TRBV12-3 or TRBV12-4 to TRBJ2-2; 15 bases agree with TRBD2. This CDR3 comprises 18 residues. With 7 bases clipped from V and 3 bases from J, the junction kept 9 bases outside the gene matches. The CDR3 DNA is TGTGCCAGCACCTCCGGGACTAGCGGGAGGACGTACACCGGGGAGCTGTTTTTT. It is translated as CASTSGTSGRTYTGELFF.

This clonotype appeared many times. The V call is TRBV6-5, the J call TRBJ1-3; D gene unclear. The CDR3 is 16 residues long. The germline CDR1 and CDR2 sequences are MNHEY and SVGAGI. V dropped 2 bases and J dropped 2 bases, with 13 bases sitting between them. The CDR3 spells CASSYGGSFTGNTIYF. For the CDR3, the DNA is TGTGCCAGCAGTTACGGCGGATCCTTTACTGGAAACACCATATATTTT.

This clonotype was seen repeatedly, ten times or more. Written as DNA, the CDR3 is TGTGCCAGCAGTTTATGGGGGGATTATGTGGACGAGCAGTACTTC. This sequence encodes CASSLWGDYVDEQYF. The V gene is TRBV28, the J gene TRBJ2-7; D tentatively fits TRBD1 or TRBD2 (5 bases each). Germline V CDR1 and CDR2: MDHEN, SYDVKM. The CDR3 totals 15 residues. The V and J ends lost 0 bases and 5 bases respectively, with 14 bases between them.

In its sample, this clonotype was seen a few times. The rearrangement uses TRBV28 and TRBJ1-1; 8 bases map to TRBD1. CDR1 is MDHEN, CDR2 SYDVKM, per germline. V lost 5 bases, J lost 4 bases, and 6 bases stayed unmatched. This CDR3 comprises 14 residues. The CDR3 loop reads CASSHGQGGTEAFF. The CDR3 DNA reads as TGTGCCAGCAGTCATGGACAGGGCGGCACTGAAGCTTTCTTT.

This clonotype was recorded many times. The rearrangement links TRBV6-5 to TRBJ2-7; 10 nucleotides align to TRBD2. The CDR3 is 15 residues long. Germline V gene lookup returns CDR1 MNHEY and CDR2 SVGAGI. The ends lost 0 bases at V and 4 bases at J; junction bases unmatched: 3. DNA for the CDR3: TGTGCCAGCAGTTACTCCGGACTAGCGGCTTACGAGCAGTACTTC. Amino acids: CASSYSGLAAYEQYF.

This clonotype was seen at least ten times. This chain connects TRBV20-1 to TRBJ2-7; possibly TRBD1 or TRBD2 for D (6 bases each). The CDR3 has 14 amino acids. Germline V gene lookup returns CDR1 DFQATT and CDR2 SNEGSKA (reference sequence). Trimming stripped 1 base from V and 5 bases from J, with 15 bases between. CDR3: CSARGGAGLDEQYF. CDR3 DNA: TGCAGTGCTAGAGGGGGGGCAGGGTTGGACGAGCAGTACTTC.